This entry lists 20 T cell receptor beta chains sequenced from one sample in a study of monozygotic twins with inflammatory bowel disease. TCRdb reprocessed the 5' RACE reads and keeps a single row for each CDR3 protein, giving no DNA. This listing includes about 350,000 distinct CDR3 sequences. Source material: blood. The origin of the receptors is a human donor with ulcerative colitis or Crohn's disease, or a healthy co-twin of an affected twin (not recorded which).

The chain links TRBV20-1 to TRBJ2-5; the D gene TCRdb calls, TRBD2, cannot be checked with no DNA. The length of the CDR3 is 12 residues. Germline V gene sequence: CDR1 DFQATT, CDR2 SNEGSKA (reference sequence). This CDR3 is CSAREGRQTQYF.

This chain links TRBV7-2 with TRBJ2-4; TCRdb returns TRBD1, unconfirmable since there is no DNA. The CDR3 is made up of 14 amino acids. Per germline, CDR1 SGHTA and CDR2 FQGNSA. CDR3 sequence: CASSLQTGTPRQYF.

CDR3: CSVEGEGRSEQYF. The chain uses TRBV29-1 and TRBJ2-7; TCRdb's assignment of TRBD2 cannot be checked, as there is no DNA. The CDR3 loop spans 13 amino acids. Germline CDR1 and CDR2: SQVTM and ANQGSEA.

The V and J genes are TRBV3-1 and TRBJ2-3; TCRdb's D gene call, TRBD2, goes unchecked for lack of DNA. From germline, CDR1 is LGHDT and CDR2 YNNKEL (reference sequence). The CDR3 is 15 residues long. The CDR3 region is CASSHLSGGTDTQYF.

The rearrangement links TRBV11-1 to TRBJ2-1; TCRdb's assignment of TRBD2 cannot be checked, as there is no DNA. The germline V gene has CDR1 SGHAT and CDR2 FQDESV (reference sequence). The CDR3 loop spans 18 amino acids. This CDR3 is CASSFTPGGSSNYNEQFF.

The rearrangement links TRBV6-1 to TRBJ1-1. The CDR3 is made up of 13 amino acids. From germline, CDR1 is MNHNS and CDR2 SASEGT. The CDR3 loop is CASTGGGMSWAFF.

The chain is built from TRBV15 and TRBJ2-3; lacking DNA, the TRBD2 call made by TCRdb goes unchecked. Germline CDR1 is LNHNV and CDR2 is YYDKDF (reference sequence). This CDR3 is 18 amino acids long. The CDR3 is CATSRAGLATDYTDTQYF.

The chain has TRBV4-1 and TRBJ1-6; TCRdb selects TRBD1, and the lack of DNA leaves this call unchecked. The CDR3 totals 13 residues. Germline V gene sequence: CDR1 MGHRA, CDR2 YSYEKL. CDR3 sequence reads: CASRRDSSSPLHF.

The chain carries TRBV7-9 and TRBJ2-3; TCRdb gives TRBD1 as the D gene, but with no DNA this cannot be confirmed. The CDR3 is 13 residues long. From germline, CDR1 is SEHNR and CDR2 FQNEAQ (reference sequence). This CDR3 reads CASSHRGPDTQYF.

The chain joins TRBV20-1 to TRBJ2-1; TCRdb's D call, TRBD1, is unchecked because there is no DNA. The CDR3 loop spans 12 amino acids. Germline lookup yields CDR1 DFQATT and CDR2 SNEGSKA (reference sequence). CDR3 sequence: CSAPRGYNEQFF.

V and J are TRBV20-1 and TRBJ2-3. The CDR3 extends over 12 amino acids. Germline lookup yields CDR1 DFQATT and CDR2 SNEGSKA (reference sequence). The CDR3 spells CSARPQTDTQYF.

The chain has TRBV5-4 and TRBJ2-3. Germline CDR1 is SGHNT and CDR2 is YYREEE (reference sequence). The CDR3 has 16 residues. The CDR3 reads CASSLGAGLATDTQYF.

V gene TRBV7-2 combines with J gene TRBJ2-2; TCRdb proposes TRBD1, but this gene call is untestable without DNA. This CDR3 spans 15 amino acids. Germline CDR1 SGHTA, CDR2 FQGNSA. Here the CDR3 reads CASRKDRGSTGELFF. Variable domain in full (rest from reference TRBV7-2 and TRBJ2-2): GAGVSQSPSNKVTEKGKDVELRCDPISGHTALYWYRQSLGQGLEFLIYFQGNSAPDKSGLPSDRFSAERTGGSVSTLTIQRTQQEDSAVYLCASRKDRGSTGELFFGEGSRLTVL.

The J gene is TRBJ2-1, the V gene TRBV7-2; TCRdb outputs TRBD1, but without DNA this stays unchecked. CDR1 and CDR2 (germline): SGHTA, FQGNSA. There are 15 residues in the CDR3. CDR3 in amino acids: CASSFQGAPHNEQFF.

The CDR3 region is CASSLGQRMNTEAFF. The V gene is TRBV5-1, the J gene TRBJ1-1; TCRdb selects TRBD1, and the lack of DNA leaves this call unchecked. CDR3 length: 15 amino acids. Germline-derived CDR1 and CDR2 are SGHRS and YFSETQ.

This sequence joins TRBV4-1 and TRBJ2-1. The CDR3 contains 15 residues. The germline CDR1 and CDR2 sequences are MGHRA and YSYEKL. The CDR3 is CASSQDHGGRAEQFF.

The chain uses TRBV6-2 or TRBV6-3 and TRBJ1-1. The CDR3 runs 13 residues. CDR1 MNHEY and CDR2 SVGEGT come from the germline V gene. CDR3 loop: CASSYLWGTEAFF.

The gene calls are TRBV7-9 and TRBJ1-4. The CDR3 consists of 12 residues. Germline CDR1 SEHNR, CDR2 FQNEAQ (reference sequence). The chain's CDR3 is CASSEVGEKLFF.

This chain links TRBV11-2 with TRBJ1-4; TCRdb lists TRBD1, though no DNA is available to test this call. The germline V gene has CDR1 SGHAT and CDR2 FQNNGV. The CDR3 runs to 14 residues. The CDR3 sequence: CASSLTGENEKLFF.

This sequence joins TRBV12-3 or TRBV12-4 and TRBJ2-1; TCRdb's D gene call, TRBD2, goes unchecked for lack of DNA. The length of the CDR3 is 11 residues. This CDR3 reads CASSQRERRFF.